A single sample is the source of the 21 T cell receptor beta chains below, sequenced in a study of molecular identifiers for immune sequencing clone quantification. TCRdb processed the PCR reads anew with MiXCR; each CDR3 protein has one entry. Of some 320,000 distinct CDR3 sequences in the sample, roughly a fifth were seen once. Sequenced material: naive CD8+ T cells from blood, with Jurkat cell RNA spiked in. Subset specified: FACS-sorted CD8+CD4-CCR7+CD45RA+ naive T cells. These receptors all stem from a human donor in good health. Some libraries in this study had Jurkat cell RNA spiked in.

This chain joins TRBV5-4 and TRBJ1-5; 7 nucleotides align to TRBD1. The CDR3 runs 18 residues. Germline trimming cut 4 bases from V and 4 bases from J; bases unmatched to any gene: 17. Germline CDR1 is SGHNT and CDR2 is YYREEE (reference sequence). The CDR3 coding sequence is TGTGCCAGCAGCAGGATGACAGGGTTTAAGGTGGCTAATCAGCCCCAGCATTTT. Its translation is CASSRMTGFKVANQPQHF.

The J gene is TRBJ2-7, the V gene TRBV18; the match to TRBD1 covers 7 bases. This CDR3 has 15 residues. Germline loops: CDR1 KGHSH, CDR2 LQKENI. Germline trimming cut 3 bases from V and 2 bases from J; bases unmatched to any gene: 7. The CDR3 region is CASSPTGTVTYEQYF. The CDR3 coding sequence is TGTGCCAGCTCACCGACAGGGACCGTAACCTACGAGCAGTACTTC.

A few counts support this clonotype. Since a much larger clone is just one base distant, this may be a read error. The V and J genes are TRBV20-1 and TRBJ2-4; D gene uncertain. CDR3 length: 15 amino acids. The germline V gene has CDR1 DFQATT and CDR2 SNEGSKA (reference sequence). The CDR3 DNA sequence: TGCGGTGCTAGTAGGCCGGACCTAGCCAAAAACATTCAGTACTTC. Translation: CGASRPDLAKNIQYF.

This clonotype was seen ten or more times. The J gene is TRBJ2-7, the V gene TRBV20-1; D remains unclear. V was cut by 0 bases and J by 2 bases, with 14 bases left in between. The CDR3 length is 15 residues. CDR1 and CDR2 from the germline V gene are DFQATT and SNEGSKA (reference sequence). The CDR3 here is CSARDDGGWTYEQYF. CDR3 nucleotides: TGCAGTGCTAGAGATGACGGCGGATGGACCTACGAGCAGTACTTC.

This clonotype was detected only once. A read error may produce the germline difference seen at one junction end. V usage is TRBV6-1 and J usage is TRBJ1-5; 8 bases line up with TRBD1. The CDR3 covers 18 residues. The germline gives CDR1 MNHNS, CDR2 SASEGT. CDR3 amino acids: CASQNPGQAVGGNQPQHF. In nucleotides, the CDR3 is TGTGCCAGCCAAAACCCGGGACAGGCCGTCGGTGGCAATCAGCCTCAGCATTTT.

The gene calls are TRBV7-9 and TRBJ2-7; D ambiguous. CDR3 length equals 15 residues. V lost 4 bases, J lost 0 bases, and 13 bases lay in between. CDR1 is SEHNR, CDR2 FQNEAQ, per germline (reference sequence). CDR3 bases: TGTGCCAGCAGCTCCAGTGCGGTCCTCTCCTACGAGCAGTACTTC. It translates to CASSSSAVLSYEQYF.

As for this clonotype: One base away lies a much larger clone, so this may be a sequencing read error. The chain uses TRBV27 and TRBJ1-5; 10 bases are a match to TRBD1. Germline CDR1 is MNHEY and CDR2 is SMNVEV (reference sequence). The CDR3 length is 17 residues. V lost 4 bases, J lost 3 bases, and 9 bases stayed unmatched. CDR3 protein: CASSSQGTGVHNQPQHF. Written as DNA, the CDR3 is TGTGCCAGCAGTTCCCAGGGGACAGGGGTTCACAATCAGCCCCAGCATTTT.

This clonotype was counted many times. The chain couples TRBV12-3 or TRBV12-4 to TRBJ2-3; TRBD1 might be the D (5 bases). Trimming cost V 4 bases and J 3 bases, with 14 bases left between them. The CDR3 loop spans 15 amino acids. The CDR3 coding sequence is TGTGCCAGCAGTTCCGCGGACATATCGACAGATACGCAGTATTTT. Its translation: CASSSADISTDTQYF.

This clonotype came up many times. The chain combines TRBV27 with TRBJ1-4; 9 bases line up with TRBD1. The CDR3 has 14 residues. Per the germline V gene, CDR1 is MNHEY and CDR2 is SMNVEV (reference sequence). V lost 6 bases to trimming and J lost 7 bases; unmatched junction nucleotides: 6. The CDR3 DNA is TGTGCCAGCAGACCACAGGGGGCAGCTGAAAAACTGTTTTTT. Translating gives CASRPQGAAEKLFF.

The chain links TRBV2 to TRBJ2-7; 7 bases match TRBD1. Germline V gene lookup returns CDR1 SNHLY and CDR2 FYNNEI. V lost 6 bases, J lost 5 bases, and 13 bases stayed unmatched. CDR3 length: 15 residues. The DNA of the CDR3 is TGTGCCAGCAGCGAGGGGGCAGGGTTCTACCACGAGCAGTACTTC. Translating it yields CASSEGAGFYHEQYF. The variable domain in full, with the rest retrieved from reference TRBV2 and TRBJ2-7, is EPEVTQTPSHQVTQMGQEVILRCVPISNHLYFYWYRQILGQKVEFLVSFYNNEISEKSEIFDDQFSVERPDGSNFTLKIRSTKLEDSAMYFCASSEGAGFYHEQYFGPGTRLTVT.

There are a few counts of this clonotype. A read error may be the cause here, since a much bigger clone is one base away. The chain has TRBV12-3 or TRBV12-4 and TRBJ2-3; D gene uncertain. CDR3 length equals 12 residues. In nucleotides, the CDR3 is TGTGCCAGCAGGGCCTCAACAGATACGCAGTGTTTT. Protein: CASRASTDTQCF.

The table lists this clonotype with many counts. The chain recombines TRBV7-6 with TRBJ2-2; 10 bases are a match to TRBD2. V dropped 2 bases and J dropped 7; count of bases not matched to a gene: 4. The CDR3 runs 15 residues. Germline V CDR1 and CDR2: SGHVS, FNYEAQ. As DNA, the CDR3 is TGTGCCAGCAGCTTATCTAGCGGGGGTGTCGGGGAGCTGTTTTTT. Residues: CASSLSSGGVGELFF.

This clonotype was recorded many times. This chain connects TRBV2 to TRBJ2-3; 8 nucleotides agree with TRBD2. CDR1 is SNHLY, CDR2 FYNNEI, per germline. CDR3 size: 14 residues. Losses at the gene ends were 5 bases for V and 2 bases for J; bases not matched to a gene: 3. CDR3 protein: CASSLAGHTDTQYF. CDR3 DNA sequence: TGTGCCAGCAGTTTAGCGGGGCACACAGATACGCAGTATTTT.

This clonotype showed up just a few times. The chain uses TRBV10-2 and TRBJ2-3, with TRBD2 matching over 8 bases. Trimming at V came to 7 bases and at J to 5 bases, leaving 5 bases not matched to a gene. Germline assignment: CDR1 WSHSY and CDR2 SAAADI. The CDR3 length is 13 residues. The CDR3 sequence is CASTGGAVDTQYF. The CDR3 bases are TGCGCCAGCACCGGGGGGGCCGTAGATACGCAGTATTTT.

As for this clonotype: A much larger clone lies one base from this, so it may be a read error. This chain connects TRBV6-6 to TRBJ2-7, with D possibly TRBD2 on 5 matching bases. Germline CDR1 reads MNHNY; CDR2 reads SVGAGI (reference sequence). V lost 1 base and J lost 7, with 17 bases in between. The CDR3 consists of 15 residues. The CDR3 protein is CASSYYGVGVGEQYF. CDR3 nucleotides: TGTGCCAGCAGTTACTACGGGGTGGGAGTGGGGGAGCAGTACTTC.

In regard to this clonotype: This could be a read error, since a much larger clone is one nucleotide away. This chain uses TRBV20-1 with TRBJ1-4; D not certain. Trimming left V 0 bases short and J 7 bases short, with 12 bases between. The CDR3 is 14 amino acids. Germline V gene lookup returns CDR1 DFQATT and CDR2 SNEGSKA (reference sequence). The CDR3 loop reads CSARDARQSEKLFF. CDR3 DNA sequence: TGCAGTGCTAGAGATGCCCGGCAGAGTGAAAAACTGTTTTTT.

The rearrangement uses TRBV27 and TRBJ1-4; no firm D call. Trimming took off 6 bases at V and 5 bases at J, with 13 bases between the two ends. Germline CDR1 reads MNHEY; CDR2 reads SMNVEV (reference sequence). The CDR3 totals 14 residues. CDR3 amino acids: CASRVGPGNEKLFF. The CDR3 DNA reads TGTGCCAGCAGAGTTGGGCCTGGGAATGAAAAACTGTTTTTT.

This clonotype was counted many times. In nucleotides, the CDR3 is TGCAGTGCTAGAGGGGAGACATCTAACACTGAAGCTTTCTTT. Its protein product is CSARGETSNTEAFF. V gene TRBV20-1 combines with J gene TRBJ1-1; D is undetermined. Trimming shortened V by 1 base and J by 2 bases, and 11 bases separated the two germline ends. The CDR3 is made up of 14 amino acids. Germline loops: CDR1 DFQATT, CDR2 SNEGSKA (reference sequence).

This clonotype came up many times. The J gene is TRBJ2-5, the V gene TRBV12-3 or TRBV12-4, with 11 bases lining up with TRBD2. This CDR3 has 17 amino acids. The trim removed 5 bases at V and 0 bases at J, leaving 8 bases unmatched. The CDR3 DNA is TGTGCCAGCAGTGGGGCTAGCGGGGGGAGGTACCAAGAGACCCAGTACTTC. It encodes CASSGASGGRYQETQYF.

The chain links TRBV7-9 to TRBJ2-4; D not resolved. The CDR3 consists of 17 residues. V lost 3 bases and J lost 0, with 15 bases in between. The germline gives CDR1 SEHNR, CDR2 FQNEAQ (reference sequence). The DNA of the CDR3 is TGTGCCAGCAGCTTCGTGCACCCAGACCTAGCCAAAAACATTCAGTACTTC. Translation: CASSFVHPDLAKNIQYF.

There are many counts of this clonotype. The chain employs TRBV7-9 and TRBJ2-7; 11 bases map to TRBD2. Trimming at V came to 4 bases and at J to 2 bases, leaving 4 bases not matched to a gene. The CDR3 runs to 15 residues. Germline V gene lookup returns CDR1 SEHNR and CDR2 FQNEAQ (reference sequence). Here the CDR3 DNA reads TGTGCCAGCAGCTCGACTAGCGGGACGACCTACGAGCAGTACTTC. It translates to CASSSTSGTTYEQYF. Variable domain in full (rest from reference TRBV7-9 and TRBJ2-7): DTGVSQNPRHKITKRGQNVTFRCDPISEHNRLYWYRQTLGQGPEFLTYFQNEAQLEKSRLLSDRFSAERPKGSFSTLEIQRTEQGDSAMYLCASSSTSGTTYEQYFGPGTRLTVT.